Presented here are 18 T cell receptor beta chains from one specimen sequenced in a study of T cell responses to AZD1222 COVID-19 vaccine. Libraries were prepared by immunoSEQ multiplex PCR; TCRdb keeps only in-frame clonotypes and omits some of them. Of 150,000 to 200,000 clones listed, about 94% are singletons. The input for sequencing was peripheral blood, taken on day 0 of AZD1222 vaccination. The source is an adult in good health.

The rearrangement uses TRBV6-6 and TRBJ2-7, with D tentatively TRBD2 (6 bases). CDR3 length: 14 residues. Trimming left V 5 bases short and J 0 bases short, with 11 bases between. Germline CDR1 MNHNY, CDR2 SVGAGI (reference sequence). CDR3 amino acids: CASSGGIRSYEQYF. CDR3 bases: TGTGCCAGCAGTGGCGGGATCCGCTCCTACGAGCAGTACTTC.

The chain is built from TRBV4-2 and TRBJ2-7, with 9 bases that match TRBD2. The CDR3 contains 16 residues. From germline, CDR1 is LGHNA and CDR2 YNFKEQ. V was pared by 0 bases and J by 3 bases, with 6 bases of the junction left unmatched. The CDR3 loop is CASSQDLAGGYYEQYF. CDR3 nucleotide sequence: TGTGCCAGCAGCCAAGATTTGGCGGGAGGGTACTACGAGCAGTACTTC.

This chain connects TRBV9 to TRBJ2-1, with 11 bases fitting TRBD2. J gave up 0 bases and V 0 bases, and 17 bases lay outside the gene matches. CDR1 is SGDLS, CDR2 YYNGEE, per germline. This CDR3 contains 22 residues. The CDR3 nucleotides are TGTGCCAGCAGCGTAGGTTTGGGGGCGGGACTAGCGGTTCCTCGCTCCTACAATGAGCAGTTCTTC. It specifies CASSVGLGAGLAVPRSYNEQFF.

The chain recombines TRBV28 with TRBJ1-1; D is ambiguous. Germline CDR1 reads MDHEN; CDR2 reads SYDVKM. The CDR3 runs to 14 residues. V gave up 2 bases and J gave up 4 bases, with 11 bases separating them. CDR3 coding DNA: TGTGCCAGCAGTTTAATCCGGGTAGGCACTGAAGCTTTCTTT. Amino acid sequence: CASSLIRVGTEAFF.

V is TRBV7-6 and J is TRBJ1-1; 12 nucleotides line up with TRBD1. Germline V CDR1 and CDR2: SGHVS, FNYEAQ. The junction had 8 bases not matched to a gene; V was cut back by 3 bases and J by 0 bases. There are 18 residues in the CDR3. The CDR3 coding sequence is TGTGCCAGCAGCTTTGGGGGACAGGGGGCTCGGATGAACACTGAAGCTTTCTTT. The encoded protein is CASSFGGQGARMNTEAFF.

This clone showed up just once. This rearrangement joins TRBV11-2 to TRBJ2-5; 9 bases line up with TRBD2. The ends lost 1 base at V and 5 bases at J; junction bases unmatched: 5. Germline V gene data show CDR1 as SGHAT and CDR2 as FQNNGV. CDR3 length: 15 residues. The CDR3 region is CASSLGGRARETQYF. The CDR3, as DNA: TGTGCCAGCAGCTTAGGCGGGAGGGCCAGGGAGACCCAGTACTTC.

The V and J genes are TRBV4-1 and TRBJ2-2, with 9 bases lining up with TRBD2. This CDR3 contains 17 residues. Germline V gene sequence: CDR1 MGHRA, CDR2 YSYEKL. V lost 1 base to trimming and J lost 3 bases; unmatched junction nucleotides: 6. This chain's CDR3 is CASSQVVAGVYTGELFF. CDR3 DNA: TGCGCCAGCAGCCAAGTGGTAGCGGGAGTGTACACCGGGGAGCTGTTTTTT.

The chain uses TRBV2 and TRBJ2-7, with D unclear. V was pared by 0 bases and J by 2 bases, with 2 bases between. Germline values: CDR1 SNHLY, CDR2 FYNNEI. The CDR3 runs to 12 residues. Here the CDR3 reads CASSEAAYEQYF. The CDR3 DNA sequence: TGTGCCAGCAGTGAAGCCGCCTACGAGCAGTACTTC.

As concerns this clone: Other DNA sequences from this sample encode an identical CDR3 as well. This sequence joins TRBV5-1 and TRBJ1-1; no reliable D call. This CDR3 has 13 residues. CDR1 is SGHRS, CDR2 YFSETQ, per germline. V lost 0 bases and J lost 1, with 4 bases in between. CDR3 nucleotides: TGCGCCAGCAGCTTGGGGGGGAACACTGAAGCTTTCTTT. Its protein is CASSLGGNTEAFF. Full variable domain (outside the CDR3, taken from reference TRBV5-1 and TRBJ1-1): KAGVTQTPRYLIKTRGQQVTLSCSPISGHRSVSWYQQTPGQGLQFLFEYFSETQRNKGNFPGRFSGRQFSNSRSEMNVSTLELGDSALYLCASSLGGNTEAFFGQGTRLTVV.

This clone occurred a few times. The chain links TRBV27 to TRBJ2-1; 12 nucleotides align to TRBD2. Germline V gene lookup returns CDR1 MNHEY and CDR2 SMNVEV (reference sequence). This CDR3 contains 16 residues. V shed 3 bases and J 4 bases; nucleotides not matched to a gene: 4. CDR3 in DNA: TGTGCCAGCAGTTTCCTGCTAGCGGGAGGGTACAATGAGCAGTTCTTC. Encoded protein: CASSFLLAGGYNEQFF.

V gene TRBV27 combines with J gene TRBJ1-2; perhaps TRBD1 as D (6 bases). This CDR3 contains 14 residues. Looked up from germline, CDR1 is MNHEY and CDR2 is SMNVEV (reference sequence). Trimming removed 6 bases from V and 2 bases from J, with 13 bases in between. This CDR3 is CASSLQGTNYGYTF. The DNA of the CDR3 is TGTGCCAGCAGCTTACAGGGCACGAACTATGGCTACACCTTC.

V gene TRBV7-8 combines with J gene TRBJ1-2; D gene ambiguous. Trimming took 0 bases from V and 0 from J, leaving 17 bases between them. From germline, CDR1 is SGHVS and CDR2 FQNEAQ. The length of the CDR3 is 18 residues. In nucleotides, the CDR3 is TGTGCCAGCAGCTTAGCGAAGGGTCCCACCTTTCCTAACTATGGCTACACCTTC. Residues: CASSLAKGPTFPNYGYTF.

The chain has TRBV5-1 and TRBJ2-7, with unresolved D. CDR3 length: 12 residues. V shed 2 bases and J shed 3 bases, with 6 bases lying between them. The germline gives CDR1 SGHRS, CDR2 YFSETQ. The CDR3 DNA follows: TGCGCCAGCAGCTTCCGCGGCTACGAGCAGTACTTC. Its protein is CASSFRGYEQYF.

The chain couples TRBV28 to TRBJ1-5; D might be TRBD1 (6 bases). Germline CDR1 MDHEN, CDR2 SYDVKM. The CDR3 runs to 15 residues. Trimming shortened V by 8 bases and J by 6 bases, and 20 bases separated the two germline ends. The CDR3 protein is CASGYTGGAGQPQHF. CDR3 nucleotide sequence: TGTGCCAGCGGGTACACGGGGGGCGCGGGTCAGCCCCAGCATTTT.

V is TRBV7-6 and J is TRBJ2-3; 10 nucleotides line up with TRBD1. Germline CDR1 is SGHVS and CDR2 is FNYEAQ. The CDR3 has 19 residues. V was clipped by 1 base and J by 2 bases; unmatched bases: 12. Here the CDR3 DNA reads TGTGCCAGCAGCTTAGTGCCCCCTGAGGACAGGGGGTTCACAGATACGCAGTATTTT. Its protein product is CASSLVPPEDRGFTDTQYF.

This rearrangement joins TRBV5-8 to TRBJ1-5; D call uncertain. CDR1 is SGHTS and CDR2 is YDEGEE in the germline V gene. Trimming removed 2 bases at V and 0 bases at J, with 6 bases between. This CDR3 comprises 14 residues. CDR3 sequence reads: CASSFHDSNQPQHF. The CDR3 DNA reads TGTGCCAGCAGCTTTCATGATAGCAATCAGCCCCAGCATTTT.

The chain uses TRBV19 and TRBJ1-2; no clear D gene. V was shortened by 7 bases and J by 4 bases, with 22 bases between the two germline ends. Germline CDR1 and CDR2: LNHDA and SQIVND (reference sequence). This CDR3 spans 16 amino acids. The DNA for the CDR3 is TGTGCCAGTACTCCCTCCAACCCTCTATCCCTCTATGGCTACACCTTC. Its protein product is CASTPSNPLSLYGYTF. The entire variable domain, with the rest obtained from reference TRBV19 and TRBJ1-2, is as follows: DGGITQSPKYLFRKEGQNVTLSCEQNLNHDAMYWYRQDPGQGLRLIYYSQIVNDFQKGDIAEGYSVSREKKESFPLTVTSAQKNPTAFYLCASTPSNPLSLYGYTFGSGTRLTVV.

The rearrangement links TRBV7-3 to TRBJ2-2; D is perhaps TRBD1 or TRBD2 (6 bases each). Looked up from germline, CDR1 is SGHTA and CDR2 is FQGTGA. The length of the CDR3 is 15 residues. V was trimmed by 4 bases and J by 5 bases, leaving 14 bases between them. The CDR3 here is CASSSRGGSTGELFF. In DNA form, the CDR3 reads TGTGCCAGCAGCTCCAGAGGGGGGTCGACCGGGGAGCTGTTTTTT. Together with reference TRBV7-3 and TRBJ2-2, the CDR3 gives the full variable domain: GAGVSQTPSNKVTEKGKYVELRCDPISGHTALYWYRQSLGQGPEFLIYFQGTGAADDSGLPNDRFFAVRPEGSVSTLKIQRTERGDSAVYLCASSSRGGSTGELFFGEGSRLTVL.